This TCR beta chain was sequenced during a study of vaccination effects on CD4 cells after COVID-19 (dated by TCRdb to 2022 to 2024). In terms of the full investigation: Across the study, the median time from the second dose to post-vaccine sampling was 72 days (range 14 to 241). In both COVID-19 convalescent patients and infection-naive vaccine recipients, the study compared SARS-CoV-2 spike-specific CD4+ TCR repertoires from before mRNA vaccination with those from after it. A total of over nine COVID-19 convalescent patients and a handful of SARS-CoV-2-naive healthy vaccine recipients were included in the full study. Cultures from other donors in the study were sequenced with the Oncomine TCR Beta short-read assay on an Illumina iSeq 100.

In the ViraFEST assay, PBMC were stimulated with viral peptide pools, and TCR sequencing was then used to find antigen-specific CD4+ T cell clonotypes based on their expansion. After less than 13 days of culture, CD4+ T cells were isolated with the EasySep CD4+ T cell isolation kit. Each participant received two doses of an mRNA SARS-CoV-2 vaccine, either BNT162b2 or mRNA-1273. None of the healthy vaccine recipients had a prior SARS-CoV-2 infection, which was confirmed by nucleocapsid antibody tests that came back negative both before and after vaccination. Roughly 1.9 million PBMC per well were cultured with 9 to 10 ug/ml peptides in IMDM containing roughly 5% human AB serum, roughly 10 IU/ml IL-2 and gentamicin. On days 3 and 7, half of the culture medium was replaced with fresh IL-2-containing medium. Unless otherwise noted, each peptide stimulation condition was cultured in triplicate wells. Using Ficoll-Paque Plus gradient centrifugation, PBMC were separated from whole blood and then either used fresh or cryopreserved at -140C. The overlapping peptide pools covered the spike proteins of SARS-CoV-2 as well as those of the common cold coronaviruses HCoV-NL63, HCoV-OC43 and HCoV-229E. The QIAamp micro DNA kit was used to extract genomic DNA from the cultured CD4+ T cells.

The CDR1 and CDR2 encoded by the germline V gene are SGHDT and YYEEEE. V loses 0 bases of germline sequence and J loses 2 bases, and the interval between the two ends is 3 bases. The CDR3 measures 13 amino acids from cysteine to phenylalanine. Of all the DNA, just the CDR3 is kept, 39 bases in frame from base 1. Preparation of the library involved the immunoSEQ multiplex PCR assay. DNA from the cultured, isolated CD4+ T cells was subjected to TCR beta CDR3 sequencing. The study's processing was this. The analysis removed non-productive TCR sequences, trimmed reads to the CDR3 region, and retained only CDR3s that were 7 or more amino acids long. Antigen-specific clonotypes were identified using the MANAFEST web app by comparison of expansion in peptide wells against reference cultures. For clones to be considered positive, expansion at FDR<0.05 versus reference and all other wells, an odds ratio above 5, and a frequency above 0.1% in two replicate wells were required. Cross-reactive clonotypes were defined as significantly expanded in SARS-CoV-2 spike wells and in at least one common cold coronavirus spike condition. CDR3 similarity was assessed by Levenshtein distance using the stringdist R package, and unrooted trees were constructed with ape in R 3.6.1. Sourced from immuneACCESS, this table was stored by TCRdb with only in-frame sequences that have V and J called. A share of the clones is absent; for the studies checked, an unresolved V gene accounts for under half, and the remainder has no known explanation. The V and J calls and the clone size are those of that table, but D and trimming were determined from the DNA. This sample holds tens of thousands of clones; about 73% were observed only once. Of the sample, 2% falls within the top ten clones.

Overall results and qualifications from the work: The study was limited by a small number of convalescent patients and lacked early post-infection timepoints. Clones induced by infection and clones induced by vaccination both contracted markedly at late timepoints after vaccination, which fits with T cell responses waning over time. Among healthy vaccine recipients, nearly all vaccine-induced clones were SARS-CoV-2 mono-reactive, and only 1 of 255 was cross-reactive with common cold coronaviruses.

In regard to this clone: This clone's antigen is unknown. Per-base quality was not reported, and no clone a single base away is much larger than it.

The input for sequencing was CD4+ T cells from PBMCs cultured with HCoV-OC43 spike peptides, taken after COVID-19 vaccination. What the cell subset or site label conveys for this sample: HCoV-OC43 spike overlapping peptide pool stimulation. This receptor was identified in a human donor who received a COVID-19 vaccine. Recombination linked TRBV5-6 to TRBJ1-5, with the D gene not clear enough to name. The CDR3 loop reads CASSLGRNQPQHF. The nucleotide sequence is TGTGCCAGCAGCTTGGGGCGCAATCAGCCCCAGCATTTT.